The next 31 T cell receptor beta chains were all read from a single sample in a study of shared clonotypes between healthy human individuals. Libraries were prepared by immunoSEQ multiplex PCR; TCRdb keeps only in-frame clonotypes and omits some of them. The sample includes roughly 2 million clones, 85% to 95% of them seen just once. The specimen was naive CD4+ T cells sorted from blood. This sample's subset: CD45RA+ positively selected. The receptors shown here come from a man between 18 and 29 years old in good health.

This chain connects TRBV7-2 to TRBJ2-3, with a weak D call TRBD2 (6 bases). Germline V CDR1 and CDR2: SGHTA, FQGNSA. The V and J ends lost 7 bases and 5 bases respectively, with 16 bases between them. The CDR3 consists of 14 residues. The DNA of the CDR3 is TGTGCCAGCATGTTGCGGGGCGGTTTAGATACGCAGTATTTT. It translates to CASMLRGGLDTQYF.

This chain's CDR3 is CASRAVQRTDTQYF. In DNA, the CDR3 is TGTGCCAGCAGAGCCGTTCAGCGCACAGATACGCAGTATTTT. J is TRBJ2-3 and V is TRBV6-5; the D is unclear. CDR1 and CDR2 from the germline V gene are MNHEY and SVGAGI. With 6 bases removed from V and 1 base from J, the gap between germline ends came to 11 bases. The CDR3 spans 14 residues.

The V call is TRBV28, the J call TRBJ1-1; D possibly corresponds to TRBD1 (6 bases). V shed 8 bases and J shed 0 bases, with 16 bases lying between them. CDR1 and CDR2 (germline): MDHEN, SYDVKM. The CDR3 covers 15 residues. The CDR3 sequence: CASLTGTNMNTEAFF. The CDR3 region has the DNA TGTGCCAGCCTGACCGGGACAAATATGAACACTGAAGCTTTCTTT.

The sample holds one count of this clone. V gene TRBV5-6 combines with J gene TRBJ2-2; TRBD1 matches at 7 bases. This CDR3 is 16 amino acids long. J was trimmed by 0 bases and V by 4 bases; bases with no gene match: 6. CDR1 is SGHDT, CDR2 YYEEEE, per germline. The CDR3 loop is CASSQIGTANTGELFF. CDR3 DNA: TGTGCCAGCAGCCAAATCGGGACAGCGAACACCGGGGAGCTGTTTTTT.

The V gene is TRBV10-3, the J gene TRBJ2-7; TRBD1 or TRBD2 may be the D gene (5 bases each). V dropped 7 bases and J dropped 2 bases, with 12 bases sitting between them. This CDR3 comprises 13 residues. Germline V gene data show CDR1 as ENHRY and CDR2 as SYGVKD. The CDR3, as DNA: TGTGCCATCAAAGAGGGGCCAGCCTACGAGCAGTACTTC. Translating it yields CAIKEGPAYEQYF.

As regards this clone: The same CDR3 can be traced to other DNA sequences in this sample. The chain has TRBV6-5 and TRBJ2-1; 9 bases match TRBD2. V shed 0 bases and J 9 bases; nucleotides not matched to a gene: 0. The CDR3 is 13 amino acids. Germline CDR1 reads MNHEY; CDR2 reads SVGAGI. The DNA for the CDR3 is TGTGCCAGCAGTTACTCGACTAGCGGTGAGCAGTTCTTC. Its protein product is CASSYSTSGEQFF.

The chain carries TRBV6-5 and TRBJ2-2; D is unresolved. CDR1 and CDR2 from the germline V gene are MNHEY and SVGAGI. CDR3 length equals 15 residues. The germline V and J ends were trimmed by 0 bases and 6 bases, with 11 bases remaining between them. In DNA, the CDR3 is TGTGCCAGCAGTTACTCCCTCTTAGTCCCCGGGGAGCTGTTTTTT. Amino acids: CASSYSLLVPGELFF.

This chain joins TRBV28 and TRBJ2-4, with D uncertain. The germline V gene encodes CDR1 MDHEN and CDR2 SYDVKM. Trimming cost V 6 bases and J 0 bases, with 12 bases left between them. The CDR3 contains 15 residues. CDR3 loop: CASRATWRAKNIQYF. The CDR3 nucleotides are TGTGCCAGCAGAGCTACTTGGCGAGCCAAAAACATTCAGTACTTC.

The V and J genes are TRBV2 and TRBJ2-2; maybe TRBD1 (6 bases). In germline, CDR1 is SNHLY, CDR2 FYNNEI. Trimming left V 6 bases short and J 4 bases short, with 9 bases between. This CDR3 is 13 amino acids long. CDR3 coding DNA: TGTGCCAGCAGGGCAGGGGTCACCGGGGAGCTGTTTTTT. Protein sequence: CASRAGVTGELFF.

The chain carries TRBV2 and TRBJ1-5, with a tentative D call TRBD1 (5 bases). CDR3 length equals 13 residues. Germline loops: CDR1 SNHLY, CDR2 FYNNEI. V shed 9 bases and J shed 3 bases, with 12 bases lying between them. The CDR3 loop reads CASTGTFNQPQHF. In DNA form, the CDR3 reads TGTGCCAGTACCGGGACTTTCAATCAGCCCCAGCATTTT.

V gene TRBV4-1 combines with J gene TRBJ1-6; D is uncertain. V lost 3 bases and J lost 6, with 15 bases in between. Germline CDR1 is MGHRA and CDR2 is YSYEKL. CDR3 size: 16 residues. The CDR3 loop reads CASSHGYGEVNSPLHF. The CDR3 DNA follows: TGCGCCAGCAGCCATGGATATGGGGAAGTTAATTCACCCCTCCACTTT.

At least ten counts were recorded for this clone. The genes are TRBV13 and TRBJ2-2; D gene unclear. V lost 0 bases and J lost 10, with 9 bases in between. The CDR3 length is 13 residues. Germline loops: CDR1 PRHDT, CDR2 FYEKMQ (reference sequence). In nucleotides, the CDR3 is TGTGCCAGCAGCTTAGGCGAGCGCCCGGAGCTGTTTTTT. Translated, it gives CASSLGERPELFF.

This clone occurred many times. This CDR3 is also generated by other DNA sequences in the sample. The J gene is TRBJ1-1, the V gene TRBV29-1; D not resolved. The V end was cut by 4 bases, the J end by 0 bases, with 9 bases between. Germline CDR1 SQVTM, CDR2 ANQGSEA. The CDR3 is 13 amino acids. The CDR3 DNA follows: TGCAGCGTTGGCCCTAACGTGAACACTGAAGCTTTCTTT. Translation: CSVGPNVNTEAFF.

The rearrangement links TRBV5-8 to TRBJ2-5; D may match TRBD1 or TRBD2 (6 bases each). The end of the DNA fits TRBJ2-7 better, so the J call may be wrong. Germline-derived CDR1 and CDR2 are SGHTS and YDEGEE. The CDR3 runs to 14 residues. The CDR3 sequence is CASSQKGGTYEQYF. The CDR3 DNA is TGTGCCAGCAGTCAGAAGGGGGGAACCTACGAGCAGTACTTC.

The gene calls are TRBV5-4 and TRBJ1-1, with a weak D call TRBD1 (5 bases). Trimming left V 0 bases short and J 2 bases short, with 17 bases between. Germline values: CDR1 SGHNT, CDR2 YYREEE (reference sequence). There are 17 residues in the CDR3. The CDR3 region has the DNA TGTGCCAGCAGCTTGGGGGGCGCGACAGCTTTTAACACTGAAGCTTTCTTT. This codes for CASSLGGATAFNTEAFF.

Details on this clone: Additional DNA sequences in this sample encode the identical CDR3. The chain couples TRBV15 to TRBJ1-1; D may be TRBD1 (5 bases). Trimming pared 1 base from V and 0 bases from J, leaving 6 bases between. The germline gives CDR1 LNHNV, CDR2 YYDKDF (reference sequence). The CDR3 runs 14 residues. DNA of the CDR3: TGTGCCACCAGCAGAGGGGGGTTGAACACTGAAGCTTTCTTT. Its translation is CATSRGGLNTEAFF.

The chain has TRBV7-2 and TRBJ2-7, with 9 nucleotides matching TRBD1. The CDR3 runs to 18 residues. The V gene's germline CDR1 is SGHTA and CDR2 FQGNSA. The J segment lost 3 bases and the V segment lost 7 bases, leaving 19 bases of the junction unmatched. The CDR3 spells CASNLNQTAGTGHYEQYF. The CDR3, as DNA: TGTGCCAGCAACCTTAACCAAACCGCCGGGACAGGGCACTACGAGCAGTACTTC. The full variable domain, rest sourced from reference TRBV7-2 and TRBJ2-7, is GAGVSQSPSNKVTEKGKDVELRCDPISGHTALYWYRQSLGQGLEFLIYFQGNSAPDKSGLPSDRFSAERTGGSVSTLTIQRTQQEDSAVYLCASNLNQTAGTGHYEQYFGPGTRLTVT.

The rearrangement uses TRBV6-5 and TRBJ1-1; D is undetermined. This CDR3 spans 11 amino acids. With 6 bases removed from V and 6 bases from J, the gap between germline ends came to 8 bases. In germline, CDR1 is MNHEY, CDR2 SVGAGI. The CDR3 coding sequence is TGTGCCAGCAGATCAAGGGCTGAAGCTTTCTTT. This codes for CASRSRAEAFF.

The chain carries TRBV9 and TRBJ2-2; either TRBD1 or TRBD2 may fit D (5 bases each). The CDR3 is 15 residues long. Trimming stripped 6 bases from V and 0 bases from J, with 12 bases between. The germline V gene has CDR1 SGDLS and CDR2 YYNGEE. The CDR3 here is CASIPGPSNTGELFF. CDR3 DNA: TGTGCCAGCATCCCGGGGCCATCGAACACCGGGGAGCTGTTTTTT.

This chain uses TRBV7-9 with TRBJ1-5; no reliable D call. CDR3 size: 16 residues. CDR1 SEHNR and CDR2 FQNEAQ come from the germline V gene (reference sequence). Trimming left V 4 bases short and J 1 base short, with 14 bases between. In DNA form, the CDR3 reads TGTGCCAGCAGCTCCGAGGGTGGGTTGAGCAATCAGCCCCAGCATTTT. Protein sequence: CASSSEGGLSNQPQHF.

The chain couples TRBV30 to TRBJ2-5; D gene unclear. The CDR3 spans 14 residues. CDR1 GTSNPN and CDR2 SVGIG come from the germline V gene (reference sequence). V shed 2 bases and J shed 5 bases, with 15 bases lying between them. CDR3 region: CAWSIGGEGETQYF. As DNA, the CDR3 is TGTGCCTGGAGTATTGGCGGAGAAGGCGAGACCCAGTACTTC.

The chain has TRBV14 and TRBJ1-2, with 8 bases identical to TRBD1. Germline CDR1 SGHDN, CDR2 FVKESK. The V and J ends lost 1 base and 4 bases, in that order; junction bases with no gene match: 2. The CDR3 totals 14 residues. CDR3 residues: CASSQAGTGYGYTF. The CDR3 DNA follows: TGTGCCAGCAGCCAAGCGGGGACAGGCTATGGCTACACCTTC.

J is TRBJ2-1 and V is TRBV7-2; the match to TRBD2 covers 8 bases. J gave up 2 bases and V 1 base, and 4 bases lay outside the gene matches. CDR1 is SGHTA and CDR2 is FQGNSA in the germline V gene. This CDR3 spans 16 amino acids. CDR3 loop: CASSLVFSGTYNEQFF. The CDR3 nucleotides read TGTGCCAGCAGCTTAGTTTTTAGCGGGACCTACAATGAGCAGTTCTTC. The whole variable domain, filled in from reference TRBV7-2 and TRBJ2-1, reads GAGVSQSPSNKVTEKGKDVELRCDPISGHTALYWYRQSLGQGLEFLIYFQGNSAPDKSGLPSDRFSAERTGGSVSTLTIQRTQQEDSAVYLCASSLVFSGTYNEQFFGPGTRLTVL.

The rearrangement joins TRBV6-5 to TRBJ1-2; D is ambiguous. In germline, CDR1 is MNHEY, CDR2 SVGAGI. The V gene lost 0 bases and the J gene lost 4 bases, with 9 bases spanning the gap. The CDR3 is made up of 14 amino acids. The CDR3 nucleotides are TGTGCCAGCAGTTACTCGGCAGACCCCTATGGCTACACCTTC. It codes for CASSYSADPYGYTF.

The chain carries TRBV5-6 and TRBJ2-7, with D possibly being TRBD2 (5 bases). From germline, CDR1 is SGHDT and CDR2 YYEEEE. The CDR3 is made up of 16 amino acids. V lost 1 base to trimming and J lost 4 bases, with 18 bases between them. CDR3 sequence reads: CASSLIGSRGSYEQYF. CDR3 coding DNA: TGTGCCAGCAGCTTGATTGGCTCCCGAGGGTCGTACGAGCAGTACTTC.

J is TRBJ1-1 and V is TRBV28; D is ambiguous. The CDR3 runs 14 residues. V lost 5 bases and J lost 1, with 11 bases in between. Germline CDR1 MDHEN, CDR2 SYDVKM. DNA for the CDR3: TGTGCCAGCAGTCCACCAGGCCCGAACACTGAAGCTTTCTTT. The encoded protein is CASSPPGPNTEAFF.

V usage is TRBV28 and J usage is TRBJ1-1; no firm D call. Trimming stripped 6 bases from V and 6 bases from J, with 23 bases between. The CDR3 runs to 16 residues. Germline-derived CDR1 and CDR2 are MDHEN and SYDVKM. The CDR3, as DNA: TGTGCCAGCAGCCCCACAGACTTCCGCTTCTGGGCTGAAGCTTTCTTT. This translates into CASSPTDFRFWAEAFF. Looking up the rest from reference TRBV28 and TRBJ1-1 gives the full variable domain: DVKVTQSSRYLVKRTGEKVFLECVQDMDHENMFWYRQDPGLGLRLIYFSYDVKMKEKGDIPEGYSVSREKKERFSLILESASTNQTSMYLCASSPTDFRFWAEAFFGQGTRLTVV.

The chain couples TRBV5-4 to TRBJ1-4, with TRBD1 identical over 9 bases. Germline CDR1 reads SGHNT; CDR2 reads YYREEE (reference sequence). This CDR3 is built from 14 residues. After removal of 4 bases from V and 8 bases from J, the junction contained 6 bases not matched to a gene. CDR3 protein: CASSRTGAEEKLFF. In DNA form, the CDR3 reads TGTGCCAGCAGCCGGACAGGGGCGGAGGAAAAACTGTTTTTT.

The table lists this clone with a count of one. CDR3 sequence: CAWSPKLVATNEKLFF. CDR3 bases: TGTGCCTGGAGTCCTAAACTAGTCGCAACTAATGAAAAACTGTTTTTT. The J gene is TRBJ1-4, the V gene TRBV30; no clear D gene. V shed 2 bases and J shed 0 bases, with 13 bases lying between them. Germline CDR1 and CDR2: GTSNPN and SVGIG (reference sequence). The CDR3 sequence is 16 residues long.

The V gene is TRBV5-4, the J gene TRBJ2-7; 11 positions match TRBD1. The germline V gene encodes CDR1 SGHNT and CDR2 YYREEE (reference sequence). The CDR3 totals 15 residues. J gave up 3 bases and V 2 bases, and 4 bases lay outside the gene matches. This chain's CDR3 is CASSLADRGHYEQYF. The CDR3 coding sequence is TGTGCCAGCAGCTTAGCGGACAGGGGGCACTACGAGCAGTACTTC.

For the CDR3, the DNA is TGTGCCAGCAGCCCGTGGGGGCCTGGGGCCAACGTCCTGACTTTC. This gives the protein CASSPWGPGANVLTF. This chain connects TRBV7-3 to TRBJ2-6; TRBD1 is a possible D gene (6 bases). CDR1 is SGHTA, CDR2 FQGTGA, per germline. Trimming took 5 bases from V and 2 from J, leaving 10 bases between them. The CDR3 spans 15 residues.